The clone carrying this T cell receptor (beta chain) has ten or more counts. This entry is derived from a study of early T cells in non-severe SARS-CoV-2 infection. Study background: Sequencing targeted bulk RNA from unsorted whole blood, leaving chains unpaired.

With 5 bases removed from V and 10 bases from J, the gap between germline ends came to 11 bases. This CDR3 has 12 amino acids. CDR1 and CDR2 from the germline V gene are MDHEN and SYDVKM. The TCR library protocol was used to attach unique molecular identifiers. These identifiers were attached to individual cDNA molecules. TCRdb re-derived calls from the 5' RACE reads in MiXCR, one entry per CDR3 protein. Counted here are about 48,000 distinct CDR3 sequences, more than 6.5% occurring once; the ten biggest clones make up around 6.1%. Sequences were obtained from whole blood. The chain couples TRBV28 to TRBJ1-4, with no clear D. The sequence came from an adult who was a healthcare worker with PCR-confirmed SARS-CoV-2 infection or an uninfected control (not recorded which). The CDR3 nucleotides are TGTGCCAGCAGTCGGGAGGTGGGAAAACTGTTTTTT. Protein sequence: CASSREVGKLFF.